The clone carrying this T cell receptor beta chain has more than one count but fewer than ten. Sequencing was performed with immunoSEQ multiplex PCR; in TCRdb, only in-frame clones are kept and a portion is missing. The sample carries approximately 48,000 clones, about 90% recorded once. These data originate in a study of T cell changes during pregnancy in multiple sclerosis. The V end lost 5 bases, the J end lost 9 bases, and 19 bases lay between the germline ends. Germline CDR1 and CDR2: SGHAT and FQDESV (reference sequence). CDR3 size: 14 residues. Material: CD4+ T cells from peripheral blood mononuclear cells, obtained after pregnancy. This receptor was obtained from a female donor with multiple sclerosis, enrolled in a pregnancy study. The chain has TRBV11-1 and TRBJ1-2; maybe TRBD1 (6 bases). For the CDR3, the DNA is TGTGCCAGCAGCCCTACAGGGCAATGGACAAGCTACACCTTC. Protein product: CASSPTGQWTSYTF.